These 2 T cell receptor beta chains originate from one sample sequenced in a study of blood T cell repertoires in COVID-19. The protocol was immunoSEQ multiplex PCR, while the TCRdb copy is restricted to in-frame clones and leaves out a portion. The sample has under 250,000 clones, over 70% seen once. Sequencing was done on a sample of peripheral blood. The source is a man between 40 and 49 years old with active or convalescent COVID-19.

This chain links TRBV2 with TRBJ1-1; the D is unclear. The CDR3 length is 14 residues. Trimming removed 7 bases from V and 11 bases from J, with 23 bases in between. The germline gives CDR1 SNHLY, CDR2 FYNNEI. CDR3 sequence: CASILESDGRSAFF. CDR3 bases: TGTGCCAGCATCTTAGAGTCTGACGGGAGGTCGGCTTTCTTT.

The rearrangement links TRBV24-1 to TRBJ1-2; 9 nucleotides agree with TRBD1. V trimming: 4 bases; J trimming: 7 bases; junction bases outside the gene matches: 6. The CDR3 is 14 residues long. Germline CDR1 KGHDR, CDR2 SFDVKD. This chain's CDR3 is CATSEDRGGSGYTF. The CDR3 nucleotides are TGTGCCACCAGTGAGGACAGGGGAGGGTCTGGCTACACCTTC.